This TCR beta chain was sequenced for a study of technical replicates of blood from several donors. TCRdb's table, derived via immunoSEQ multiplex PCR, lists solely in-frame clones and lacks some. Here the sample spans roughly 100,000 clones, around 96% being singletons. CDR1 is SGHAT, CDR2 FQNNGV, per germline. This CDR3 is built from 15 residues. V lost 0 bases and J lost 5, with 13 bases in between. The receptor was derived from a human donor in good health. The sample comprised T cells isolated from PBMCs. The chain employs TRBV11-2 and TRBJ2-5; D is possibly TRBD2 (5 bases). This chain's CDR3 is CASSLDGASWETQYF. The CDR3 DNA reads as TGTGCCAGCAGCTTAGATGGTGCTAGCTGGGAGACCCAGTACTTC. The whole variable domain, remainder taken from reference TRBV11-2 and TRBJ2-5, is EAGVAQSPRYKIIEKRQSVAFWCNPISGHATLYWYQQILGQGPKLLIQFQNNGVVDDSQLPKDRFSAERLKGVDSTLKIQPAKLEDSAVYLCASSLDGASWETQYFGPGTRLLVL.